These 7 T cell receptor beta chains originate from one sample sequenced in a study of OX40 agonist ivuxolimab in advanced cancers. TCRdb's copy holds only in-frame clones and misses some; the assay was immunoSEQ multiplex PCR. The table has 70,000 to 75,000 clones, almost 90% seen once; the top ten hold 2.5% to 3%. Sample: CD4+ or CD8+ T cells sorted from blood, taken in a trial of the OX40 agonist ivuxolimab. The receptor source for this set is an adult with an advanced solid tumor such as melanoma, head and neck, liver or kidney cancer.

This chain links TRBV7-9 with TRBJ2-3, with TRBD1 matching over 7 bases. Looked up from germline, CDR1 is SEHNR and CDR2 is FQNEAQ (reference sequence). The trim removed 6 bases at V and 2 bases at J, leaving 5 bases unmatched. The CDR3 is made up of 14 amino acids. The CDR3 DNA reads as TGTGCCAGCAGGCAACAGGGGAACACAGATACGCAGTATTTT. This codes for CASRQQGNTDTQYF.

This chain connects TRBV7-6 to TRBJ2-2; D is unresolved. The germline gives CDR1 SGHVS, CDR2 FNYEAQ. The CDR3 is 12 amino acids. Trimming pared 2 bases from V and 6 bases from J, leaving 4 bases between. For the CDR3, the DNA is TGTGCCAGCAGCTTACCCCCCGGGGAGCTGTTTTTT. It is translated as CASSLPPGELFF.

CDR3 loop: CASSHRTSGRGGETQYF. CDR3 DNA sequence: TGCGCCAGCAGCCACCGTACTAGCGGGAGGGGGGGAGAGACCCAGTACTTC. The chain uses TRBV4-1 and TRBJ2-5, with TRBD2 matching 13 bases. The CDR3 contains 17 residues. The germline CDR1 and CDR2 sequences are MGHRA and YSYEKL. J lost 4 bases, V lost 3 bases, and 8 bases had no gene match.

This clone was observed a single time. The chain carries TRBV19 and TRBJ2-2; D remains unclear. The CDR3 totals 14 residues. Germline values: CDR1 LNHDA, CDR2 SQIVND (reference sequence). Trimming took 1 base from V and 1 from J, leaving 4 bases between them. This chain's CDR3 is CASSIGVNTGELFF. As DNA, the CDR3 is TGTGCCAGTAGTATAGGGGTGAACACCGGGGAGCTGTTTTTT.

The chain is built from TRBV7-8 and TRBJ2-7, with TRBD2 identical over 11 bases. Trimming cost V 5 bases and J 1 base; bases outside gene matches: 7. This CDR3 contains 16 residues. Germline V gene data show CDR1 as SGHVS and CDR2 as FQNEAQ. The DNA of the CDR3 is TGTGCCAGCAGCCCCTACCGACTAGCGGGGTCCTACGAGCAGTACTTC. Amino acids: CASSPYRLAGSYEQYF.

This chain joins TRBV11-1 and TRBJ2-7; 7 bases fit TRBD1. With 5 bases clipped from V and 4 bases from J, the junction kept 5 bases outside the gene matches. The CDR3 is 13 amino acids. From germline, CDR1 is SGHAT and CDR2 FQDESV (reference sequence). In DNA, the CDR3 is TGTGCCAGCAGCGCACAGGGGCGGTACGAGCAGTACTTC. It translates to CASSAQGRYEQYF.

This chain links TRBV2 with TRBJ2-5; D unresolved. Per germline, CDR1 SNHLY and CDR2 FYNNEI. This CDR3 has 14 residues. V was cut by 1 base and J by 1 base, with 7 bases left in between. CDR3 nucleotide sequence: TGTGCCAGCAGTGAAGGCCGGTCCCAAGAGACCCAGTACTTC. Translating it yields CASSEGRSQETQYF.